Listed below are T cell receptor beta chains from one sample, sequenced in a study of blood T cell repertoires in COVID-19. TCRdb keeps only in-frame clones here, not all; method: immunoSEQ multiplex PCR. This sample has roughly 95,000 clones, with around 80% found just once. Specimen: peripheral blood. The source is a man aged 50-60 years with active or convalescent COVID-19. CDR3s include the opening cysteine and the closing phenylalanine or tryptophan. A D gene is named only where the DNA matches it firmly. Clone size is not always given. Where it is, it says once, few, many or a class for expanded clones.

abundance,d_gene,j_gene,len,v_gene,CDR3aa,CDR3nt
NA,NA,TRBJ1-1,15,TRBV28,CASSLATGLDTEAFF,TGTGCCAGCAGTCTGGCCACAGGGTTGGACACTGAAGCTTTCTTT
NA,TRBD1,TRBJ2-7,14,TRBV28,CASSLTGVNYEQYF,TGTGCCAGCAGTTTAACAGGGGTAAACTACGAGCAGTACTTC
NA,NA,TRBJ1-5,15,TRBV28,CASSLGHRGNQPQHF,TGTGCCAGCAGTTTGGGGCACAGGGGCAATCAGCCCCAGCATTTT
NA,NA,TRBJ1-1,12,TRBV29-1,CSVAGGNTEAFF,TGCAGCGTTGCTGGAGGGAACACTGAAGCTTTCTTT
NA,NA,TRBJ1-2,15,TRBV5-1,CASRSLDSWNYGYTF,TGCGCCAGCAGGAGTTTGGACAGCTGGAACTATGGCTACACCTTC
NA,TRBD1,TRBJ1-2,14,TRBV5-8,CASSLLSGQGGYTF,TGTGCCAGCAGCTTGTTGTCGGGACAGGGAGGCTACACCTTC
once,TRBD1,TRBJ1-2,13,TRBV5-1,CASSWTGGDGYTF,TGCGCCAGCAGCTGGACAGGGGGGGACGGCTACACCTTC
NA,NA,TRBJ1-3,15,TRBV11-2,CASSRVRGTGNTIYF,TGTGCCAGCAGCCGGGTCCGGGGAACTGGAAACACCATATATTTT
few,NA,TRBJ2-1,13,TRBV30,CAWNPGTYNEQFF,TGTGCCTGGAATCCCGGGACTTACAATGAGCAGTTCTTC
NA,TRBD1,TRBJ2-1,19,TRBV7-2,CASSFKVVTGTGANNEQFF,TGTGCCAGCAGCTTCAAAGTTGTGACCGGGACAGGGGCCAACAATGAGCAGTTCTTC
NA,TRBD1,TRBJ2-1,15,TRBV3-1/TRBV3-2,CASSQDQGARSEQFF,TGTGCCAGCAGCCAAGATCAGGGGGCGAGATCTGAGCAGTTCTTC
once,NA,TRBJ1-3,15,TRBV6-1,CASSEARAGRNTIYF,TGTGCCAGCAGTGAAGCAAGGGCGGGAAGAAACACCATATATTTT
few,NA,TRBJ2-1,16,TRBV5-1,CASSRTASSSYNEQFF,TGCGCCAGCAGCCGGACAGCTTCAAGCTCCTACAATGAGCAGTTCTTC
NA,TRBD2,TRBJ2-3,15,TRBV2,CASGGLAGQVDTQYF,TGTGCCAGCGGGGGATTAGCGGGGCAGGTAGATACGCAGTATTTT
NA,NA,TRBJ1-6,15,TRBV27,CASSLTTGGGSPLHF,TGTGCCAGCAGTTTGACCACGGGAGGGGGTTCACCCCTCCACTTT
NA,NA,TRBJ1-2,13,TRBV27,CASSQQANYGYTF,TGTGCCAGCAGCCAACAGGCTAACTATGGCTACACCTTC
NA,TRBD2,TRBJ2-1,19,TRBV11-2,CASTTAMGWTSRDYNEQFF,TGTGCCAGCACTACGGCTATGGGCTGGACTAGTAGGGACTACAATGAGCAGTTCTTC
few,NA,TRBJ1-1,16,TRBV6-5,CASSYAGPGRGTEAFF,TGTGCCAGCAGTTACGCTGGGCCAGGGAGGGGCACTGAAGCTTTCTTT
NA,TRBD1,TRBJ2-5,13,TRBV10-3,CAISLGQGETQYF,TGTGCCATCAGCCTGGGACAGGGGGAGACCCAGTACTTC
NA,NA,TRBJ2-2,11,TRBV29-1,CSGRFTGELFF,TGCAGCGGCCGGTTCACCGGGGAGCTGTTTTTT
NA,TRBD2,TRBJ2-5,16,TRBV3-1/TRBV3-2,CASSQEWPAGEETQYF,TGTGCCAGCAGCCAAGAATGGCCAGCGGGGGAGGAGACCCAGTACTTC
few,NA,TRBJ2-3,13,TRBV7-2,CASSLTTTDTQYF,TGTGCCAGCAGCTTAACTACGACAGATACGCAGTATTTT
NA,NA,TRBJ2-7,14,TRBV2,CASTPRDKRYEQYF,TGTGCCAGCACCCCTAGGGACAAGAGGTACGAGCAGTACTTC
NA,NA,TRBJ1-5,14,TRBV3-1/TRBV3-2,CASSPGGSGQPQHF,TGTGCCAGCAGCCCCGGGGGGTCGGGTCAGCCCCAGCATTTT
NA,NA,TRBJ2-7,15,TRBV5-1,CASSSIGEGGYEQYF,TGCGCCAGCAGCTCGATTGGTGAAGGGGGCTACGAGCAGTACTTC
few,NA,TRBJ1-2,16,TRBV6-5,CASSYLRTGGGYGYTF,TGTGCCAGCAGTTACTTGAGAACCGGAGGAGGCTATGGCTACACCTTC
few,NA,TRBJ2-1,15,TRBV27,CASSSGGGGYNEQFF,TGTGCCAGCAGTTCCGGTGGGGGCGGGTACAATGAGCAGTTCTTC
NA,NA,TRBJ1-5,16,TRBV19,CASSIVGGPGNQPQHF,TGTGCCAGTAGTATTGTGGGAGGTCCAGGTAATCAGCCCCAGCATTTT
NA,NA,TRBJ2-1,10,TRBV2,CASRARAQFF,TGTGCCAGCAGAGCTCGTGCGCAGTTCTTC
NA,NA,TRBJ1-3,17,TRBV5-5,CASSFRTASSSGNTIYF,TGTGCCAGCAGCTTCCGGACAGCATCGAGCTCTGGAAACACCATATATTTT
NA,NA,TRBJ1-5,14,TRBV3-1/TRBV3-2,CASSQRGSNQPQHF,TGTGCCAGCAGCCAGCGGGGTAGCAATCAGCCCCAGCATTTT
NA,TRBD1,TRBJ2-7,13,TRBV5-1,CASSPGQGGEQYF,TGCGCCAGCAGCCCGGGACAGGGTGGCGAGCAGTACTTC
NA,TRBD2,TRBJ2-3,16,TRBV5-6,CASSLGERGVQDTQYF,TGTGCCAGCAGCTTGGGTGAGCGGGGGGTGCAAGATACGCAGTATTTT
few,TRBD1,TRBJ1-5,15,TRBV27,CASSQGGGSNQPQHF,TGTGCCAGCAGCCAAGGGGGCGGTAGCAATCAGCCCCAGCATTTT
once,NA,TRBJ2-1,19,TRBV12-2,CASRLAQRRGGRVTNEQFF,TGTGCAAGTCGCTTAGCCCAAAGGCGGGGGGGCCGAGTAACCAATGAGCAGTTCTTC
NA,TRBD1,TRBJ1-4,16,TRBV10-3,CAISRTGEATNEKLFF,TGTGCCATCAGTAGGACAGGGGAGGCAACTAATGAAAAACTGTTTTTT
NA,NA,TRBJ1-2,16,TRBV2,CASSDFRGDRDYGYTF,TGTGCCAGCAGTGACTTCAGGGGAGATAGGGACTATGGCTACACCTTC
NA,NA,TRBJ1-3,13,TRBV6-5,CASSVYSGNTIYF,TGTGCCAGCAGCGTGTACTCTGGAAACACCATATATTTT
NA,NA,TRBJ1-3,14,TRBV6-5,CASRNTGSGNTIYF,TGTGCCAGCAGGAACACAGGATCTGGAAACACCATATATTTT
NA,NA,TRBJ2-7,12,TRBV7-9,CASSSTGSEQYF,TGTGCCAGCAGCTCTACAGGGAGCGAGCAGTACTTC
NA,NA,TRBJ2-5,13,TRBV2,CASSAGWQETQYF,TGTGCCAGCAGTGCCGGGTGGCAAGAGACCCAGTACTTC
NA,NA,TRBJ1-5,13,TRBV20-1,CSASVDSNQPQHF,TGCAGTGCTAGTGTCGACAGTAATCAGCCCCAGCATTTT
NA,NA,TRBJ2-5,13,TRBV28,CASRRLPGETQYF,TGTGCCAGCAGGCGGCTCCCCGGAGAGACCCAGTACTTC
NA,TRBD1,TRBJ2-7,12,TRBV30,CAWSGQGYEQYF,TGTGCCTGGAGCGGACAGGGTTACGAGCAGTACTTC
NA,TRBD1,TRBJ2-7,15,TRBV6-2/TRBV6-3,CASSYPGTGGYEQYF,TGTGCCAGCAGTTACCCCGGGACAGGTGGCTACGAGCAGTACTTC
once,NA,TRBJ2-7,16,TRBV7-9,CASSSPLTGYSYEQYF,TGTGCCAGCAGCTCCCCGCTTACCGGTTACTCCTACGAGCAGTACTTC
once,TRBD2,TRBJ2-1,13,TRBV29-1,CSVAGGAHNEQFF,TGCAGCGTTGCGGGGGGGGCCCACAATGAGCAGTTCTTC
NA,TRBD2,TRBJ2-5,15,TRBV19,CASRTSGGAQETQYF,TGTGCCAGTCGCACTAGCGGGGGAGCCCAAGAGACCCAGTACTTC
NA,NA,TRBJ1-2,13,TRBV5-1,CASSLAGQSTYTF,TGCGCCAGCAGCTTGGCCGGACAGTCGACATACACCTTC
NA,NA,TRBJ2-1,13,TRBV10-1,CASSAQQGVEQFF,TGCGCCAGCAGTGCTCAACAGGGCGTCGAGCAGTTCTTC
NA,NA,TRBJ1-2,13,TRBV18,CASLAGEDYGYTF,TGTGCCAGCTTGGCAGGGGAAGACTATGGCTACACCTTC
NA,NA,TRBJ1-2,18,TRBV27,CASSLSGSAGVPNYGYTF,TGTGCCAGCAGTTTATCGGGTTCCGCAGGGGTGCCAAACTATGGCTACACCTTC
NA,TRBD2,TRBJ2-5,15,TRBV3-1/TRBV3-2,CASSLVAGGVETQYF,TGTGCCAGCAGCCTGGTAGCGGGGGGCGTGGAGACCCAGTACTTC
NA,TRBD2,TRBJ2-3,14,TRBV5-4,CASSGGDFTDTQYF,TGTGCCAGCAGCGGGGGGGATTTCACAGATACGCAGTATTTT
NA,NA,TRBJ1-6,17,TRBV19,CASSPLTPSLGNSPLHF,TGTGCCAGTAGTCCCTTGACACCCTCTCTGGGTAATTCACCCCTCCACTTT